A single sample gave rise to the 31 T cell receptor beta chains below, sequenced in a study of blood T cell repertoires in COVID-19. Profiled with immunoSEQ multiplex PCR; TCRdb holds only in-frame clones, not every one. The sample yields 250,000 or so clones, around nine tenths seen once. The source material was peripheral blood. All receptors come from a woman between 65 and 79 years old with active or convalescent COVID-19.

The V gene is TRBV10-3, the J gene TRBJ2-6; 7 bases fit TRBD1. CDR1 ENHRY and CDR2 SYGVKD come from the germline V gene. This CDR3 has 17 amino acids. J lost 2 bases, V lost 0 bases, and 4 bases had no gene match. CDR3 in amino acids: CAISESTGSAGANVLTF. In DNA, the CDR3 is TGTGCCATCAGTGAGTCGACAGGGAGTGCTGGGGCCAACGTCCTGACTTTC.

Regarding this clone: Other DNA sequences of this sample code for an identical CDR3. This chain connects TRBV6-5 to TRBJ1-5; the D is unclear. V was shortened by 4 bases and J by 0 bases, with 4 bases between the two germline ends. The CDR3 runs to 13 residues. Germline V gene data show CDR1 as MNHEY and CDR2 as SVGAGI. DNA of the CDR3: TGTGCCAGCAGTTGGAGTAGCAATCAGCCCCAGCATTTT. Protein sequence: CASSWSSNQPQHF.

The rearrangement links TRBV7-2 to TRBJ2-7; 8 bases match TRBD2. Per germline, CDR1 SGHTA and CDR2 FQGNSA. This CDR3 is built from 14 residues. V trimming: 5 bases; J trimming: 5 bases; junction bases outside the gene matches: 8. For the CDR3, the DNA is TGTGCCAGCAGCCAATTCGGGGGGGTCCACGAGCAGTACTTC. Translating gives CASSQFGGVHEQYF.

The rearrangement links TRBV5-6 to TRBJ1-1; no reliable D call. CDR1 is SGHDT, CDR2 YYEEEE, per germline. Trimming cost V 3 bases and J 0 bases, with 15 bases left between them. CDR3 length: 16 amino acids. In DNA, the CDR3 is TGTGCCAGCAGCTCTTGGGCACAAGTCGTGAACACTGAAGCTTTCTTT. This sequence encodes CASSSWAQVVNTEAFF.

V and J are TRBV11-2 and TRBJ2-5; 12 positions match TRBD1. This CDR3 region has 15 residues. J gave up 5 bases and V 4 bases, and 5 bases lay outside the gene matches. CDR1 is SGHAT, CDR2 FQNNGV, per germline. Written as DNA, the CDR3 is TGTGCCAGCAGCTGGGGACAGGGGGCATCTGAGACCCAGTACTTC. Residues: CASSWGQGASETQYF.

This clone is a singleton in its sample. The gene calls are TRBV5-1 and TRBJ1-1; possibly TRBD1 for D (5 bases). Germline V gives CDR1 SGHRS, CDR2 YFSETQ. This CDR3 has 16 amino acids. Trimming removed 0 bases from V and 5 bases from J, with 17 bases in between. The CDR3 protein is CASSLGTTFERTEAFF. The CDR3 nucleotides read TGCGCCAGCAGCTTGGGGACAACCTTTGAACGAACTGAAGCTTTCTTT.

The genes are TRBV9 and TRBJ2-6, with 7 bases that match TRBD1. Trimming cost V 1 base and J 0 bases; bases outside gene matches: 7. The CDR3 is 18 residues long. Looked up from germline, CDR1 is SGDLS and CDR2 is YYNGEE. CDR3 bases: TGTGCCAGCAGCGTACCGGGACAGTTCCGCTCTGGGGCCAACGTCCTGACTTTC. This gives the protein CASSVPGQFRSGANVLTF.

This rearrangement joins TRBV6-4 to TRBJ1-1; weak D call: TRBD1 (5 bases). Germline-derived CDR1 and CDR2 are MRHNA and SNTAGT. V lost 3 bases and J 0 bases, leaving 11 bases between the germline ends. This CDR3 comprises 15 residues. This CDR3 is CASSEGVGMNTEAFF. DNA for the CDR3: TGTGCCAGCAGTGAAGGGGTAGGGATGAACACTGAAGCTTTCTTT.

The V gene is TRBV7-9, the J gene TRBJ1-2, with D uncertain. The CDR3 loop spans 16 amino acids. Germline lookup yields CDR1 SEHNR and CDR2 FQNEAQ (reference sequence). V dropped 5 bases and J dropped 0 bases, with 16 bases sitting between them. The DNA for the CDR3 is TGTGCCAGCAGCCCCCGGGAGCTCGGGACTAACTATGGCTACACCTTC. It is translated as CASSPRELGTNYGYTF. Together with reference TRBV7-9 and TRBJ1-2, the CDR3 gives the full variable domain: DTGVSQNPRHKITKRGQNVTFRCDPISEHNRLYWYRQTLGQGPEFLTYFQNEAQLEKSRLLSDRFSAERPKGSFSTLEIQRTEQGDSAMYLCASSPRELGTNYGYTFGSGTRLTVV.

The J gene is TRBJ2-7, the V gene TRBV27; D is possibly TRBD2 (6 bases). CDR3 length: 18 residues. Germline loops: CDR1 MNHEY, CDR2 SMNVEV (reference sequence). V lost 5 bases to trimming and J lost 3 bases, with 26 bases between them. CDR3 bases: TGTGCCAGCAGTCCTGGTGTGGTTGGGGCGGGGCTGAACTACGAGCAGTACTTC. It yields the protein CASSPGVVGAGLNYEQYF.

The gene calls are TRBV5-4 and TRBJ1-2; 7 nucleotides align to TRBD1. Germline CDR1 reads SGHNT; CDR2 reads YYREEE (reference sequence). The CDR3 consists of 15 residues. Trimming cost V 3 bases and J 3 bases; bases outside gene matches: 8. In nucleotides, the CDR3 is TGTGCCAGCAGCTCCGCAGGGGGTGCGGACTATGGCTACACCTTC. It is translated as CASSSAGGADYGYTF. Filled out from reference TRBV5-4 and TRBJ1-2, the complete variable domain reads ETGVTQSPTHLIKTRGQQVTLRCSSQSGHNTVSWYQQALGQGPQFIFQYYREEENGRGNFPPRFSGLQFPNYSSELNVNALELDDSALYLCASSSAGGADYGYTFGSGTRLTVV.

This clone appeared a few times. The CDR3 nucleotides read TGTGCCAGCGGGGACAGGGGGCACTATGGCTACACCTTC. This sequence encodes CASGDRGHYGYTF. The chain is built from TRBV6-5 and TRBJ1-2, with 12 nucleotides matching TRBD1. From germline, CDR1 is MNHEY and CDR2 SVGAGI. V dropped 8 bases and J dropped 3; count of bases not matched to a gene: 1. This CDR3 has 13 residues.

The chain joins TRBV14 to TRBJ1-6; 7 positions match TRBD1. Germline CDR1 is SGHDN and CDR2 is FVKESK. Trimming cost V 2 bases and J 6 bases; bases outside gene matches: 4. This CDR3 has 15 amino acids. The DNA for the CDR3 is TGTGCCAGCAGCCAACAGACAGGGACTAATTCACCCCTCCACTTT. Protein: CASSQQTGTNSPLHF.

V is TRBV27 and J is TRBJ1-1, with D possibly matching TRBD1 (5 bases). Germline CDR1 MNHEY, CDR2 SMNVEV (reference sequence). Trimming left V 4 bases short and J 1 base short, with 7 bases between. CDR3 size: 13 residues. The CDR3 sequence is CASSWTRNTEAFF. CDR3 in DNA: TGTGCCAGCAGTTGGACAAGGAACACTGAAGCTTTCTTT.

This chain connects TRBV5-1 to TRBJ1-1; D possibly corresponds to TRBD1 (5 bases). Germline V CDR1 and CDR2: SGHRS, YFSETQ. The CDR3 consists of 16 residues. V was cut by 6 bases and J by 4 bases, with 22 bases left in between. CDR3 nucleotide sequence: TGCGCCAGCACCCGGGACTCCTCCCTTAGGGGCACTGAAGCTTTCTTT. It translates to CASTRDSSLRGTEAFF.

The chain uses TRBV7-2 and TRBJ1-2; D is unclear. V lost 2 bases and J lost 10, with 11 bases in between. CDR3 length: 12 amino acids. Germline V gives CDR1 SGHTA, CDR2 FQGNSA. In nucleotides, the CDR3 is TGTGCCAGCAGCTTACGGTCCGGGTACTACACCTTC. This encodes CASSLRSGYYTF.

In this sample, this clone turned up once. The chain's CDR3 is CASSTLDRKNTEAFF. The DNA for the CDR3 is TGTGCCAGCAGTACCCTAGACAGGAAAAACACTGAAGCTTTCTTT. The chain joins TRBV6-2 or TRBV6-3 to TRBJ1-1; TRBD1 is a possible D gene (6 bases). The CDR3 runs to 15 residues. Germline V gives CDR1 MNHEY, CDR2 SVGEGT. Trimming pared 5 bases from V and 2 bases from J, leaving 15 bases between.

V usage is TRBV5-1 and J usage is TRBJ2-3, with D unresolved. The ends were cut back, 0 bases at V and 1 base at J, with 9 bases in the middle. CDR1 is SGHRS and CDR2 is YFSETQ in the germline V gene. CDR3 size: 15 residues. The CDR3 DNA sequence: TGCGCCAGCAGCTTGGCCCGTGAGCGCACAGATACGCAGTATTTT. Protein sequence: CASSLARERTDTQYF.

This rearrangement joins TRBV7-9 to TRBJ1-6, with 7 nucleotides matching TRBD1. J was trimmed by 10 bases and V by 5 bases; bases with no gene match: 5. This CDR3 region has 13 residues. Germline loops: CDR1 SEHNR, CDR2 FQNEAQ (reference sequence). CDR3 nucleotides: TGTGCCAGCAGCAGGCGAGGGGGCTCACCCCTCCACTTT. It translates to CASSRRGGSPLHF.

The chain links TRBV3-1 (or the pseudogene TRBV3-2) to TRBJ2-7, with D possibly matching TRBD2 (6 bases). Looked up from germline, CDR1 is LGHDT and CDR2 is YNNKEL (reference sequence). Trimming removed 4 bases at V and 2 bases at J, with 15 bases between. This CDR3 region has 15 residues. CDR3 amino acids: CASSPRQGLTYEQYF. The CDR3 nucleotides are TGTGCCAGCAGCCCCCGGCAGGGACTCACCTACGAGCAGTACTTC.

V gene TRBV15 combines with J gene TRBJ2-2; possibly TRBD2 for D (6 bases). V was clipped by 9 bases and J by 1 base, with 9 bases between them. The CDR3 runs to 13 residues. The germline gives CDR1 LNHNV, CDR2 YYDKDF (reference sequence). The CDR3 DNA sequence: TGTGCCACGGGAGCGGGGAACACCGGGGAGCTGTTTTTT. Translating gives CATGAGNTGELFF.

V usage is TRBV7-9 and J usage is TRBJ1-6; D is possibly TRBD1 (6 bases). CDR1 is SEHNR and CDR2 is FQNEAQ in the germline V gene (reference sequence). V was clipped by 3 bases and J by 8 bases, with 17 bases between them. The CDR3 is 16 residues long. CDR3 sequence: CASSLWGGLSDSPLHF. In nucleotides, the CDR3 is TGTGCCAGCAGCTTGTGGGGGGGCCTTAGCGATTCACCCCTCCACTTT.

The V and J genes are TRBV6-2 or TRBV6-3 and TRBJ1-6; D may be TRBD1 (5 bases). V dropped 5 bases and J dropped 13 bases, with 21 bases sitting between them. Per the germline V gene, CDR1 is MNHEY and CDR2 is SVGEGT. This CDR3 comprises 15 residues. This chain's CDR3 is CASSRGSTGGVPLHF. Written as DNA, the CDR3 is TGTGCCAGCAGTCGGGGAAGTACAGGAGGGGTTCCCCTCCACTTT.

This sequence joins TRBV6-2 or TRBV6-3 and TRBJ2-5, with TRBD2 matching 9 bases. V was clipped by 4 bases and J by 2 bases; unmatched bases: 2. Germline V CDR1 and CDR2: MNHEY, SVGEGT. There are 14 residues in the CDR3. This CDR3 reads CASSLTSGQETQYF. In DNA, the CDR3 is TGTGCCAGCAGTTTAACTAGCGGGCAAGAGACCCAGTACTTC.

This clone appeared a few times. This rearrangement joins TRBV11-2 to TRBJ1-2, with 10 nucleotides matching TRBD1. After removal of 5 bases from V and 6 bases from J, the junction contained 9 bases not matched to a gene. The CDR3 runs 15 residues. Germline CDR1 reads SGHAT; CDR2 reads FQNNGV. In DNA, the CDR3 is TGTGCCAGCAGCCTAGGGACAGGGGTAGATGATGGCTACACCTTC. Translation: CASSLGTGVDDGYTF.

V usage is TRBV6-5 and J usage is TRBJ1-5; D not certain. Deletions cut 0 bases from V and 5 bases from J, with 5 bases between. The germline V gene has CDR1 MNHEY and CDR2 SVGAGI. The CDR3 is made up of 13 amino acids. This CDR3 is CASSYSSDQPQHF. In nucleotides, the CDR3 is TGTGCCAGCAGTTACTCATCCGATCAGCCCCAGCATTTT.

Comment on this clone: This CDR3 is also generated by other DNA sequences in the sample. J is TRBJ2-2 and V is TRBV29-1; the match to TRBD1 covers 7 bases. CDR1 and CDR2 (germline): SQVTM, ANQGSEA. The CDR3 runs 12 residues. Trimming at V came to 7 bases and at J to 6 bases, leaving 5 bases not matched to a gene. Here the CDR3 DNA reads TGCAGCGGTATTACAGGGGCCGGGGAGCTGTTTTTT. Its translation is CSGITGAGELFF.

The chain links TRBV7-9 to TRBJ1-1; 7 nucleotides agree with TRBD1. Germline loops: CDR1 SEHNR, CDR2 FQNEAQ (reference sequence). J was trimmed by 3 bases and V by 1 base; bases with no gene match: 5. CDR3 size: 15 residues. DNA for the CDR3: TGTGCCAGCAGCTTAGAGGGGGCTAGGGACACTGAAGCTTTCTTT. This encodes CASSLEGARDTEAFF. Full variable domain (remainder filled in from reference TRBV7-9 and TRBJ1-1): DTGVSQNPRHKITKRGQNVTFRCDPISEHNRLYWYRQTLGQGPEFLTYFQNEAQLEKSRLLSDRFSAERPKGSFSTLEIQRTEQGDSAMYLCASSLEGARDTEAFFGQGTRLTVV.

To note about this clone: The DNA is left out, because the CDR3 cannot be placed on it with certainty; the CDR3 is given as TCRdb lists it. The chain has TRBV27 and TRBJ1-1. Per the germline V gene, CDR1 is MNHEY and CDR2 is SMNVEV (reference sequence). The CDR3 comprises 14 residues, both ends counted. The CDR3 is CASSLVMGGTEAFF.

V gene TRBV4-1 combines with J gene TRBJ1-2; D might be TRBD1 (5 bases). CDR1 and CDR2 (germline): MGHRA, YSYEKL. V was cut by 3 bases and J by 4 bases, with 12 bases left in between. This CDR3 has 14 amino acids. CDR3 DNA sequence: TGCGCCAGCAGCCAGGAGAAGGGGTTCTATGGCTACACCTTC. This gives the protein CASSQEKGFYGYTF.

V is TRBV7-2 and J is TRBJ1-4; 7 bases match TRBD1. Germline trimming cut 5 bases from V and 7 bases from J; bases unmatched to any gene: 4. Per the germline V gene, CDR1 is SGHTA and CDR2 is FQGNSA. The CDR3 has 13 amino acids. This CDR3 is CASSLNRGEKLFF. Here the CDR3 DNA reads TGTGCCAGCAGCCTCAACAGGGGTGAAAAACTGTTTTTT.